This T cell receptor (beta chain) derives from a study of blood T cell repertoires in COVID-19. For the study at large: Collection of acute and convalescent COVID-19 samples took place in the United States, Italy and Spain.

Only in-frame clones appear in the TCRdb table, and some are missing; sequencing was by immunoSEQ multiplex PCR. The sample includes around 330,000 clones, 90% seen only once; the top ten take about 2.4%. From germline, CDR1 is MNHEY and CDR2 SVGEGT. CDR3 length: 15 residues. V shed 2 bases, J shed 10 bases, and the junction held 6 bases outside the gene matches. The TCR originated in a man between 60 and 70 years old who had recovered from COVID-19. The source material was PBMCs or T cells enriched from blood (not recorded which). The chain joins TRBV6-2 or TRBV6-3 to TRBJ1-6, with 9 bases aligning to TRBD1. The CDR3 loop is CASSYRTGERSPLHF. The CDR3 DNA reads TGTGCCAGCAGTTACCGGACAGGGGAAAGATCACCCCTCCACTTT.